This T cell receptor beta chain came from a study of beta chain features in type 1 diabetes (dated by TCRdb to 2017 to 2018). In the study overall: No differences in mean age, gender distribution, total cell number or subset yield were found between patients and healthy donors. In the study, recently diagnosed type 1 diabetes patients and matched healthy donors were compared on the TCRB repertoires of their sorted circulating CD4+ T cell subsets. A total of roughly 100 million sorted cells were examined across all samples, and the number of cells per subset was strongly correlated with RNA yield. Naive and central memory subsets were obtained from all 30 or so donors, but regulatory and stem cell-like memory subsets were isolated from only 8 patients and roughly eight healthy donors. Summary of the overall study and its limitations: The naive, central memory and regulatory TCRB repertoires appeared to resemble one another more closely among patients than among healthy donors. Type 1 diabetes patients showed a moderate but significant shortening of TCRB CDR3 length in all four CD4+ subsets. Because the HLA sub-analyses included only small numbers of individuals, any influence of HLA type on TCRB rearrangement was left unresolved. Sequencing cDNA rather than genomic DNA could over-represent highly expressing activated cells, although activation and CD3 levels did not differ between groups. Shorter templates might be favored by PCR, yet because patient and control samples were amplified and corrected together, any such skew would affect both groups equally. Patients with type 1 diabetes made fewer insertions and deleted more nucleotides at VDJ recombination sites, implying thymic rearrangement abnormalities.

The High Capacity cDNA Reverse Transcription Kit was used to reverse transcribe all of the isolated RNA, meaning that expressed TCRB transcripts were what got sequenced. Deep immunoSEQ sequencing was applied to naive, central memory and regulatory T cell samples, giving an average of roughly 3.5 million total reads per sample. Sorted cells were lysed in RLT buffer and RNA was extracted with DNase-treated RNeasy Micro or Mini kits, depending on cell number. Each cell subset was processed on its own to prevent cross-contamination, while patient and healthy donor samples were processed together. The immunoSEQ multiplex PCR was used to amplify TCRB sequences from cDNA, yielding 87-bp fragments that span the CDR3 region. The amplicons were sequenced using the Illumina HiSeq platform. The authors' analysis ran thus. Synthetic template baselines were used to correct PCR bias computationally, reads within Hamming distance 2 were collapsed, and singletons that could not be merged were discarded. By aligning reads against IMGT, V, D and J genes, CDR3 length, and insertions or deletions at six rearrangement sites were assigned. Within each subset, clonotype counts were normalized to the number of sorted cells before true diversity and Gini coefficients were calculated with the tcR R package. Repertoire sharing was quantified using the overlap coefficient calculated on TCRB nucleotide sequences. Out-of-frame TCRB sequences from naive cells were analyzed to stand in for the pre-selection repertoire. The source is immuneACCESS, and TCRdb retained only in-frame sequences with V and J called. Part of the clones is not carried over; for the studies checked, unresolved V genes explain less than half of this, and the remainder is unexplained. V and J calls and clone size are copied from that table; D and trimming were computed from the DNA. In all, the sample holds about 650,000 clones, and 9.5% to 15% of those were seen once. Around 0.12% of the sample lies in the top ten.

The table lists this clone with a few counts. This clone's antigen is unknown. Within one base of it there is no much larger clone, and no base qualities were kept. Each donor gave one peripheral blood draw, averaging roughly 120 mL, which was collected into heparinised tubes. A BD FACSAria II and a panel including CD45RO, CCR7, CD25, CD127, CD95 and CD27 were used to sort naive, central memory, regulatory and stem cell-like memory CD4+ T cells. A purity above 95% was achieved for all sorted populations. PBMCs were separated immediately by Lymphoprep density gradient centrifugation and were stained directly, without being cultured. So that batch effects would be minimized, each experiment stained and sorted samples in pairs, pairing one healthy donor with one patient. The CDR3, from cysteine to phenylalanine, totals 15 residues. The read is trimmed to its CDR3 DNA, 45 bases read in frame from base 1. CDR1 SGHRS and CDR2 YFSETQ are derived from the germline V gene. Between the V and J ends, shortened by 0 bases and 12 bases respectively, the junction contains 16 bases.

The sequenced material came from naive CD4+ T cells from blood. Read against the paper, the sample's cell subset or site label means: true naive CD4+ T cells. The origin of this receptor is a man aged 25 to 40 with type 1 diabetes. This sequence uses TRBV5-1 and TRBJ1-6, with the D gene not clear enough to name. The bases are TGCGCCAGCAGCTTGGCGCCACAGCGGGTGGAACCCCTCCACTTT. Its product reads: CASSLAPQRVEPLHF.